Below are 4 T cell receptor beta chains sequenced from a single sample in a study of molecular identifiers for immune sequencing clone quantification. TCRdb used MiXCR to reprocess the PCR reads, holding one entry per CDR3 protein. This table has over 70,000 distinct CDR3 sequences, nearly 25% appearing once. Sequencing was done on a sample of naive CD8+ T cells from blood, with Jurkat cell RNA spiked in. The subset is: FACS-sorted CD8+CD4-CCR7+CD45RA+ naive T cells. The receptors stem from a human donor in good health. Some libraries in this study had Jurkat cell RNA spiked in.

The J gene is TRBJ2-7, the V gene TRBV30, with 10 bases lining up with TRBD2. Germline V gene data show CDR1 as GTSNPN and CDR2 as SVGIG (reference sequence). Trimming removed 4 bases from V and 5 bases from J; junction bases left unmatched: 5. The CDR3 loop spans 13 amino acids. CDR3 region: CAWKAGGHHEQYF. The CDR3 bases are TGTGCCTGGAAAGCGGGGGGGCACCACGAGCAGTACTTC.

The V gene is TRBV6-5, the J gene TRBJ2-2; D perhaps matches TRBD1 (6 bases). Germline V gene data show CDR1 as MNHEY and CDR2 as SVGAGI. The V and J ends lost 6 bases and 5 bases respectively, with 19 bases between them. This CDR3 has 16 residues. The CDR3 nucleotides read TGTGCCAGCAGGGGAGAACAGGGATTCAGGACCGGGGAGCTGTTTTTT. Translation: CASRGEQGFRTGELFF.

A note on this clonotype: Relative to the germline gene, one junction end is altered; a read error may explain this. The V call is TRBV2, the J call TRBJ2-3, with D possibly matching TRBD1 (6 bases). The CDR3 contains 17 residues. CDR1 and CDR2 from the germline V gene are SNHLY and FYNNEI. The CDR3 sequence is CAGSPFTGSLSADTQYF. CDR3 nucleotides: TGTGCCGGCAGTCCGTTTACAGGGAGCCTAAGCGCAGATACGCAGTATTTT. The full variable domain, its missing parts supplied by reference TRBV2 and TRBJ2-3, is EPEVTQTPSHQVTQMGQEVILRCVPISNHLYFYWYRQILGQKVEFLVSFYNNEISEKSEIFDDQFSVERPDGSNFTLKIRSTKLEDSAMYFCAGSPFTGSLSADTQYFGPGTRLTVL.

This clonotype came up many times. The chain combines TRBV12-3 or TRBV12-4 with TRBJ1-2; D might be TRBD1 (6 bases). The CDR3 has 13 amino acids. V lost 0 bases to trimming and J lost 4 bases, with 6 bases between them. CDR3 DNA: TGTGCCAGCAGTTTAGCCAGGGGCTATGGCTACACCTTC. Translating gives CASSLARGYGYTF.